The subject of this entry is one TCR beta chain. Between the trimmed V and J ends, which lost 0 bases and 4 bases, there was a span of 9 bases. The CDR3 totals 15 residues. Germline V gene data show CDR1 as MGHDK and CDR2 as SYGVNS. In the original workflow: Cell counts per sample came from amplifying reference gene primers. Sequencing used immunoSEQ multiplex PCR; TCRdb keeps in-frame clones, though not all of them. The V and J calls and clone size come from that table; D and trimming were worked out from the DNA. The profile shows 25,000 to 35,000 clones, 55% to 75% of them singletons. This entry comes from a study of blood T cell repertoires in COVID-19. About the study: The study drew acute and convalescent COVID-19 samples from the United States, Italy and Spain. From T cells, B-cell-depleted T cells, or PBMCs came the material, which was cDNA or gDNA.

Sequenced: peripheral blood. The V and J genes are TRBV25-1 and TRBJ1-4; D is perhaps TRBD1 (6 bases). The receptor's source is a boy between 2 and 15 years old with active or convalescent COVID-19. CDR3 nucleotide sequence: TGTGCCAGCAGTGAATATAGAGGGGGTAATGAAAAACTGTTTTTT. This translates into CASSEYRGGNEKLFF. Filled out from reference TRBV25-1 and TRBJ1-4, the complete variable domain reads EADIYQTPRYLVIGTGKKITLECSQTMGHDKMYWYQQDPGMELHLIHYSYGVNSTEKGDLSSESTVSRIRTEHFPLTLESARPSHTSQYLCASSEYRGGNEKLFFGSGTQLSVL.